The 20 T cell receptor beta chains given below trace back to one sample, sequenced in a study of OX40 agonist ivuxolimab in advanced cancers. Here immunoSEQ multiplex PCR was the method, and the copy in TCRdb shows in-frame clones only, minus some. Counted here are more than 50,000 clones, roughly nine tenths occurring once; the ten biggest clones make up around 12%. This sample comprised CD4+ or CD8+ T cells sorted from blood, obtained in a trial of the OX40 agonist ivuxolimab. Every receptor here comes from an adult with an advanced solid tumor such as melanoma, head and neck, liver or kidney cancer.

This clone has only one observation. This rearrangement joins TRBV10-1 to TRBJ2-3, with a weak D call TRBD2 (6 bases). This CDR3 is built from 16 residues. Germline loops: CDR1 WNHNN, CDR2 SYGVQD (reference sequence). The V end lost 5 bases, the J end lost 2 bases, and 17 bases lay between the germline ends. As DNA, the CDR3 is TGCGCCAGCAGTTCATCTAGCGTTATCTTCACAGATACGCAGTATTTT. Translating gives CASSSSSVIFTDTQYF.

This clone turned up a few times. The rearrangement joins TRBV30 to TRBJ1-1; D not resolved. Looked up from germline, CDR1 is GTSNPN and CDR2 is SVGIG (reference sequence). V lost 1 base and J 1 base, leaving 7 bases between the germline ends. The CDR3 covers 13 residues. Here the CDR3 reads CAWSDSPNTEAFF. CDR3 nucleotide sequence: TGTGCCTGGAGTGACAGTCCGAACACTGAAGCTTTCTTT.

For this clone: The junction departs from the called germline gene at one end, perhaps through a read error. The J gene is TRBJ1-4, the V gene TRBV7-9, with TRBD1 matching 7 bases. The CDR3 extends over 11 amino acids. Germline assignment: CDR1 SEHNR and CDR2 FQNEAQ (reference sequence). DNA of the CDR3: TGTGCCAGCAGCTTAGGGGGGACAGTCCATTTT. This gives the protein CASSLGGTVHF.

This chain uses TRBV27 with TRBJ2-5, with D perhaps TRBD1 (5 bases). Trimming took off 1 base at V and 5 bases at J, with 14 bases between the two ends. Germline CDR1 is MNHEY and CDR2 is SMNVEV (reference sequence). The CDR3 contains 15 residues. The DNA for the CDR3 is TGTGCCAGCAGTTTATATTCGGCAGGGCCCGAGACCCAGTACTTC. This encodes CASSLYSAGPETQYF.

V usage is TRBV4-1 and J usage is TRBJ2-2; 7 bases map to TRBD2. V trimming: 7 bases; J trimming: 5 bases; junction bases outside the gene matches: 1. Germline-derived CDR1 and CDR2 are MGHRA and YSYEKL. This CDR3 has 12 amino acids. The CDR3 loop reads CASMGGTGELFF. The CDR3 DNA sequence: TGCGCCAGCATGGGGGGGACCGGGGAGCTGTTTTTT.

J is TRBJ2-7 and V is TRBV11-2; D assignment may be TRBD1 or TRBD2 (5 bases each). The CDR3 is 13 residues long. Germline V gene lookup returns CDR1 SGHAT and CDR2 FQNNGV. V gave up 5 bases and J gave up 4 bases, with 12 bases separating them. As DNA, the CDR3 is TGTGCCAGCAGCCCGGGACCGCCGTACGAGCAGTACTTC. Translating gives CASSPGPPYEQYF. The variable domain in full, with the rest retrieved from reference TRBV11-2 and TRBJ2-7, is EAGVAQSPRYKIIEKRQSVAFWCNPISGHATLYWYQQILGQGPKLLIQFQNNGVVDDSQLPKDRFSAERLKGVDSTLKIQPAKLEDSAVYLCASSPGPPYEQYFGPGTRLTVT.

V gene TRBV29-1 combines with J gene TRBJ1-2, with D tentatively TRBD1 (5 bases). V was pared by 4 bases and J by 4 bases, with 13 bases between. There are 13 residues in the CDR3. CDR1 is SQVTM, CDR2 ANQGSEA, per germline. The CDR3 sequence is CSVVPGDGYGYTF. The CDR3 bases are TGCAGCGTTGTCCCGGGGGACGGCTATGGCTACACCTTC.

This clone was found a few times. The chain's CDR3 is CASSWGVGAEAFF. The CDR3 nucleotides are TGTGCCAGCAGTTGGGGGGTTGGGGCTGAAGCTTTCTTT. This sequence joins TRBV27 and TRBJ1-1; D perhaps matches TRBD1 (5 bases). The V and J ends lost 4 bases and 6 bases respectively, with 12 bases between them. CDR1 and CDR2 (germline): MNHEY, SMNVEV (reference sequence). The CDR3 contains 13 residues.

The chain combines TRBV7-9 with TRBJ1-2, with D uncertain. The germline CDR1 and CDR2 sequences are SEHNR and FQNEAQ (reference sequence). The CDR3 spans 13 residues. V dropped 10 bases and J dropped 4 bases, with 16 bases sitting between them. The CDR3 DNA is TGTGCCACCCCACGAAAAGGGTCCTATGGCTACACCTTC. Residues: CATPRKGSYGYTF. Drawing the rest from reference TRBV7-9 and TRBJ1-2, the complete variable domain is DTGVSQNPRHKITKRGQNVTFRCDPISEHNRLYWYRQTLGQGPEFLTYFQNEAQLEKSRLLSDRFSAERPKGSFSTLEIQRTEQGDSAMYLCATPRKGSYGYTFGSGTRLTVV.

The chain employs TRBV9 and TRBJ2-5, with D hard to call. Per germline, CDR1 SGDLS and CDR2 YYNGEE. This CDR3 spans 14 amino acids. The ends were cut back, 1 base at V and 5 bases at J, with 12 bases in the middle. CDR3 nucleotides: TGTGCCAGCAGCGTAATGGCAGGTGACGAGACCCAGTACTTC. Translation gives CASSVMAGDETQYF. The full variable domain, completed using reference TRBV9 and TRBJ2-5, is DSGVTQTPKHLITATGQRVTLRCSPRSGDLSVYWYQQSLDQGLQFLIQYYNGEERAKGNILERFSAQQFPDLHSELNLSSLELGDSALYFCASSVMAGDETQYFGPGTRLLVL.

This chain uses TRBV9 with TRBJ2-7; 7 nucleotides align to TRBD2. V lost 0 bases, J lost 3 bases, and 3 bases stayed unmatched. Per germline, CDR1 SGDLS and CDR2 YYNGEE. The CDR3 loop spans 14 amino acids. The CDR3 loop is CASSVGREGYEQYF. CDR3 coding DNA: TGTGCCAGCAGCGTAGGCAGGGAGGGCTACGAGCAGTACTTC. Based on the CDR3 plus reference TRBV9 and TRBJ2-7, the full variable domain is DSGVTQTPKHLITATGQRVTLRCSPRSGDLSVYWYQQSLDQGLQFLIQYYNGEERAKGNILERFSAQQFPDLHSELNLSSLELGDSALYFCASSVGREGYEQYFGPGTRLTVT.

As DNA, the CDR3 is TGTGCCAGCAGCTTCTGGGGCCCTCCTAAGTCCGGAGCTTTCTTT. Protein sequence: CASSFWGPPKSGAFF. The rearrangement uses TRBV13 and TRBJ1-1, with D possibly TRBD1 on 5 matching bases. The CDR3 loop spans 15 amino acids. V was cut by 3 bases and J by 10 bases, with 21 bases left in between. The germline V gene encodes CDR1 PRHDT and CDR2 FYEKMQ (reference sequence).

This chain's CDR3 is CASSSNREETQYF. DNA of the CDR3: TGTGCCAGCAGCTCTAACAGGGAAGAGACCCAGTACTTC. This chain uses TRBV11-2 with TRBJ2-5; possibly TRBD1 for D (6 bases). The CDR3 sequence is 13 residues long. V shed 4 bases and J shed 3 bases, with 9 bases lying between them. Germline-derived CDR1 and CDR2 are SGHAT and FQNNGV.

J is TRBJ1-1 and V is TRBV4-1; D might be TRBD1 (5 bases). This CDR3 region has 15 residues. CDR1 is MGHRA, CDR2 YSYEKL, per germline. V was cut by 0 bases and J by 5 bases, with 13 bases left in between. The CDR3 DNA sequence: TGCGCCAGCAGCCAAGAGTGGCGGGGCGGAACTGAAGCTTTCTTT. Its translation: CASSQEWRGGTEAFF.

V gene TRBV18 combines with J gene TRBJ1-2; TRBD1 agrees at 9 bases. This CDR3 has 15 residues. Per the germline V gene, CDR1 is KGHSH and CDR2 is LQKENI. V trimming: 3 bases; J trimming: 3 bases; junction bases outside the gene matches: 5. Written as DNA, the CDR3 is TGTGCCAGCTCACCTTTACAGGGGGCGGACTATGGCTACACCTTC. Translated, it gives CASSPLQGADYGYTF.

The gene calls are TRBV18 and TRBJ2-7; 10 bases fit TRBD1. V shed 0 bases, J shed 4 bases, and the junction held 6 bases outside the gene matches. This CDR3 has 16 residues. Germline CDR1 reads KGHSH; CDR2 reads LQKENI. CDR3 DNA: TGTGCCAGCTCACCACCAAAGGGGACAGGGGTTTACGAGCAGTACTTC. It encodes CASSPPKGTGVYEQYF.

The J gene is TRBJ2-1, the V gene TRBV4-1, with D possibly matching TRBD2 (5 bases). Per the germline V gene, CDR1 is MGHRA and CDR2 is YSYEKL. This CDR3 is built from 18 residues. The ends were cut back, 4 bases at V and 6 bases at J, with 25 bases in the middle. The DNA of the CDR3 is TGCGCCAGCAGCCTTCAGACACTTCACGGGGAATCTCGCAATGAGCAGTTCTTC. Amino acids: CASSLQTLHGESRNEQFF.

The chain combines TRBV6-5 with TRBJ2-7; no clear D. CDR3 length: 13 amino acids. The V end was cut by 3 bases, the J end by 4 bases, with 10 bases between. Germline assignment: CDR1 MNHEY and CDR2 SVGAGI. The CDR3, as DNA: TGTGCCAGCAGTTATGTCAACGGTTACGAGCAGTACTTC. It specifies CASSYVNGYEQYF.

The V gene is TRBV2, the J gene TRBJ1-1; 7 nucleotides align to TRBD1. This CDR3 has 13 amino acids. The V and J ends lost 9 bases and 11 bases, in that order; junction bases with no gene match: 15. Germline V gives CDR1 SNHLY, CDR2 FYNNEI. CDR3 in amino acids: CASRDRAGLLAFF. The CDR3 region has the DNA TGTGCCAGTAGAGACAGGGCCGGGTTGTTGGCTTTCTTT.

The chain combines TRBV18 with TRBJ2-7; D is perhaps TRBD1 (5 bases). From germline, CDR1 is KGHSH and CDR2 LQKENI. Trimming shortened V by 3 bases and J by 0 bases, and 6 bases separated the two germline ends. The CDR3 has 13 residues. The DNA of the CDR3 is TGTGCCAGCTCACCGACAGTCTCCTACGAGCAGTACTTC. Its protein is CASSPTVSYEQYF.